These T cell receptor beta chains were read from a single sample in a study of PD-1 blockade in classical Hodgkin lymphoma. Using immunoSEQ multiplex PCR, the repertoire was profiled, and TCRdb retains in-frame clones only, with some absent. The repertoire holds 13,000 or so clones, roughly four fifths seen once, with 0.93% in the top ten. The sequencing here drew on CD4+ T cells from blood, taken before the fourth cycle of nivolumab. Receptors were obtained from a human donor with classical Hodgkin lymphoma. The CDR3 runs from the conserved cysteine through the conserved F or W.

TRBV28 CASSLGDLKGYTF
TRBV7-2 CASSRSGERAGELFF
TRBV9 CASSLGLMGGTEAFF
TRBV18 CASSPRQGSSYEQYF
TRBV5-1 CASSLASGREAQYF
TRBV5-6 CASSLALAGGQDYNEQFF
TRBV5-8 CASSLRGNYGYTF
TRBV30 CAWRGAGRNEQFF
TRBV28 CASSASGIAFF
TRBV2 CASGTGPGSTIYF
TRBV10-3 CAIKGLAGEEQYF
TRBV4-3 CASSQALNLRDTQYF
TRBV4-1 CASSQEGQGAGDEQFF
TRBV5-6 CASSLAQGTEAFF
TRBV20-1 CSATTGAGYTF
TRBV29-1 CSVLTGVGQYF
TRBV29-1 CSVLHRNTEAFF
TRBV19 CASSIAPGQILNTEAFF
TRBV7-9 CASSRSGGRTEAFF
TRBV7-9 CASSTRDILQETQYF
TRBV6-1 CASSLQGSQPQHF
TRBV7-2 CASSLDRVYYGYTF
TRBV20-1 CSAGYNEQFF
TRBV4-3 CASSQGHSNQPQHF
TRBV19 CASSITGDTEAFF
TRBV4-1 CASSPRDRGNYGYTF
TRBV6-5 CASGNTGELFF
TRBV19 CASSKGAAFPYEQYF
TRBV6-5 CASSSPGQTKPEAFF
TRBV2 CASSEETGVQPQHF
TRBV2 CASRPTRGSYEQYF
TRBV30 CAWRMGHLSGNTIYF
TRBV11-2 CASSPLSSYEQYF
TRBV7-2 CASSLDGRSSNQPQHF